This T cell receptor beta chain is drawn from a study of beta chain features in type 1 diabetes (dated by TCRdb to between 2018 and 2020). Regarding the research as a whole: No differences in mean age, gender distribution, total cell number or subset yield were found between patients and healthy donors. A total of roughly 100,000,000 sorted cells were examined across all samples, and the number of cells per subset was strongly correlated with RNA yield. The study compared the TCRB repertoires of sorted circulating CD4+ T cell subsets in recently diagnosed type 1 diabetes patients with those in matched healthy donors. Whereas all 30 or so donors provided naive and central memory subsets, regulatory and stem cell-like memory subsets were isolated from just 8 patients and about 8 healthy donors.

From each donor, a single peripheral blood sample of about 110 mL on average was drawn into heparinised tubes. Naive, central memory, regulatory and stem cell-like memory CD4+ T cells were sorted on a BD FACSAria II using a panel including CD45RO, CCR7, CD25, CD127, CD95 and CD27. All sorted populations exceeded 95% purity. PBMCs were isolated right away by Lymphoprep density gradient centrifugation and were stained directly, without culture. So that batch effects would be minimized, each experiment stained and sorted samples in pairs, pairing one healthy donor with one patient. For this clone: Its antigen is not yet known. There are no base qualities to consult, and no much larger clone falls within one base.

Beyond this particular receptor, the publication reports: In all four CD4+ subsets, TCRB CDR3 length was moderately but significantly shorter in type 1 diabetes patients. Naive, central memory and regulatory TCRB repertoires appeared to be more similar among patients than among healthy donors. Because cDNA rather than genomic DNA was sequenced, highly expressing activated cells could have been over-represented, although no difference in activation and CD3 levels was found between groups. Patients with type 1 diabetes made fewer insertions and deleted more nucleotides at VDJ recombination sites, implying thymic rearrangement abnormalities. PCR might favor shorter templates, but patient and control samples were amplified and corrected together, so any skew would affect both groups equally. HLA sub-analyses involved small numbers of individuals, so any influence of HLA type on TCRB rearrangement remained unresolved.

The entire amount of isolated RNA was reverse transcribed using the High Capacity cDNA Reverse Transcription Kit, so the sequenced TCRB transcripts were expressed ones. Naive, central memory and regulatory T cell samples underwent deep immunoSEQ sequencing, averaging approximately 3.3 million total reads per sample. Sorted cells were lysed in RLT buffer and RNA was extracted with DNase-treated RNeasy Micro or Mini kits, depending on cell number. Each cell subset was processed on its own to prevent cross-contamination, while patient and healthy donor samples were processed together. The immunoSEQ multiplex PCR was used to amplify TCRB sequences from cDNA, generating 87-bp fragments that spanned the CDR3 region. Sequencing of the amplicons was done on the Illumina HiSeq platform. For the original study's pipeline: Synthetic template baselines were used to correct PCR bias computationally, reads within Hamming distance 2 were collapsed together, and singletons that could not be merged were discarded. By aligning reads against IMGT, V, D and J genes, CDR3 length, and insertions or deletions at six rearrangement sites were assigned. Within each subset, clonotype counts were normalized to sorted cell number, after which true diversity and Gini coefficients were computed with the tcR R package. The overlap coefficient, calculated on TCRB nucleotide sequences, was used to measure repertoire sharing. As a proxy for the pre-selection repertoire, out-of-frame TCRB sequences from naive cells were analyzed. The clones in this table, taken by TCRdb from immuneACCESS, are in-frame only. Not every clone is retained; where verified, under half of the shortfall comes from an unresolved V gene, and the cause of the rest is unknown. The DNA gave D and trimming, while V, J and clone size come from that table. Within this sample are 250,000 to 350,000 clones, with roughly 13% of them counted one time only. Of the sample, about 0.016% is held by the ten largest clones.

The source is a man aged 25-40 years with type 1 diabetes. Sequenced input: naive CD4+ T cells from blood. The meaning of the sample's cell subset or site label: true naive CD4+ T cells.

The sequenced DNA is TGTGCCAGCTCTCGGACAGGCCAAGAGACCCAGTACTTC. It translates as CASSRTGQETQYF. The chain is encoded by TRBV28 joined to TRBJ2-5; 7 middle bases align to TRBD1. The CDR3, from cysteine to phenylalanine, totals 13 residues. The read is trimmed to its CDR3 DNA, 39 bases read in frame from base 1. The germline V gene encodes CDR1 MDHEN and CDR2 SYDVKM. The junction shows trimming of 8 bases on V and 1 base on J, and the gene matches do not reach 4 bases of it.